This T cell receptor beta chain was identified during a study of blood T cell repertoires in COVID-19. On the study more broadly: The United States, Italy and Spain provided the acute and convalescent COVID-19 samples.

Using immunoSEQ multiplex PCR, the repertoire was profiled, and TCRdb retains in-frame clones only, with some absent. The table lists about 300,000 clones, roughly 87% of them singletons. This clone came up once. The sample was peripheral blood. The clonotype originates from a human donor in a cohort sampled during active COVID-19.

The CDR3 DNA reads TGTGCCAGCAGCACCCGACAGGGTATGAACACTGAAGCTTTCTTT. Its translation: CASSTRQGMNTEAFF. This rearrangement joins TRBV7-2 to TRBJ1-1; 7 bases agree with TRBD1. Trimming removed 5 bases from V and 0 bases from J; junction bases left unmatched: 6. CDR3 length equals 15 residues. From germline, CDR1 is SGHTA and CDR2 FQGNSA.